These 23 T cell receptor beta chains were sequenced from one sample in a study of OX40 agonist ivuxolimab in advanced cancers. Sequencing was performed with immunoSEQ multiplex PCR; in TCRdb, only in-frame clones are kept and a portion is missing. Of 40,000 to 55,000 clones detected, 91% appear once; the ten largest clones hold around 28%. The specimen comprised CD4+ or CD8+ T cells sorted from blood, sampled in a trial of the OX40 agonist ivuxolimab. Receptor source: an adult with an advanced solid tumor such as melanoma, head and neck, liver or kidney cancer.

This clone appeared a few times. The chain employs TRBV5-4 and TRBJ2-2; D is possibly TRBD2 (5 bases). V gave up 5 bases and J gave up 4 bases, with 12 bases separating them. Germline assignment: CDR1 SGHNT and CDR2 YYREEE (reference sequence). This CDR3 spans 14 amino acids. CDR3 sequence: CASRYGVATGELFF. CDR3 nucleotide sequence: TGTGCCAGCAGATACGGGGTAGCCACCGGGGAGCTGTTTTTT. Supplemented by reference TRBV5-4 and TRBJ2-2, the full variable domain reads ETGVTQSPTHLIKTRGQQVTLRCSSQSGHNTVSWYQQALGQGPQFIFQYYREEENGRGNFPPRFSGLQFPNYSSELNVNALELDDSALYLCASRYGVATGELFFGEGSRLTVL.

The chain is built from TRBV28 and TRBJ2-7; 7 bases fit TRBD2. Germline V gives CDR1 MDHEN, CDR2 SYDVKM. The CDR3 has 13 residues. V shed 6 bases, J shed 6 bases, and the junction held 8 bases outside the gene matches. The CDR3 sequence: CASRDTSVGEQYF. The CDR3 nucleotides are TGTGCCAGCAGGGACACTAGCGTCGGCGAGCAGTACTTC. Full variable domain (remainder filled in from reference TRBV28 and TRBJ2-7): DVKVTQSSRYLVKRTGEKVFLECVQDMDHENMFWYRQDPGLGLRLIYFSYDVKMKEKGDIPEGYSVSREKKERFSLILESASTNQTSMYLCASRDTSVGEQYFGPGTRLTVT.

The chain is built from TRBV6-1 and TRBJ2-5; 9 bases align to TRBD1. The germline V gene encodes CDR1 MNHNS and CDR2 SASEGT. This CDR3 region has 16 residues. The V gene end was trimmed by 3 bases and the J gene end by 4 bases; junction bases not matched to a gene: 9. The CDR3 DNA sequence: TGTGCCAGCAGTGAGATTCCCGACAGGGGGGTAGAGACCCAGTACTTC. Its translation: CASSEIPDRGVETQYF.

The V gene is TRBV18, the J gene TRBJ1-4, with D perhaps TRBD1 (6 bases). CDR1 KGHSH and CDR2 LQKENI come from the germline V gene. The ends were cut back, 4 bases at V and 4 bases at J, with 16 bases in the middle. CDR3 length equals 16 residues. This chain's CDR3 is CASSLAAGTSNEKLFF. Written as DNA, the CDR3 is TGTGCCAGCTCACTCGCAGCCGGGACAAGTAATGAAAAACTGTTTTTT.

This clone was recorded only once. This chain joins TRBV5-4 and TRBJ2-2; D remains unclear. Trimming left V 1 base short and J 6 bases short, with 4 bases between. Germline CDR1 SGHNT, CDR2 YYREEE (reference sequence). The CDR3 runs to 12 residues. CDR3 amino acids: CASSLSAGELFF. The CDR3 region has the DNA TGTGCCAGCAGCTTGTCCGCCGGGGAGCTGTTTTTT.

The chain has TRBV19 and TRBJ2-1; 7 positions agree with TRBD2. Per the germline V gene, CDR1 is LNHDA and CDR2 is SQIVND (reference sequence). Trimming cost V 5 bases and J 7 bases; bases outside gene matches: 17. This CDR3 region has 17 residues. CDR3 loop: CASSPTAKRTSGNEQFF. The CDR3 DNA reads TGTGCCAGTAGTCCCACCGCCAAGAGGACTAGTGGTAATGAGCAGTTCTTC. The variable domain in full, completed from reference TRBV19 and TRBJ2-1, reads DGGITQSPKYLFRKEGQNVTLSCEQNLNHDAMYWYRQDPGQGLRLIYYSQIVNDFQKGDIAEGYSVSREKKESFPLTVTSAQKNPTAFYLCASSPTAKRTSGNEQFFGPGTRLTVL.

This clone appeared once. This chain joins TRBV27 and TRBJ2-1, with TRBD1 matching 10 bases. The CDR3 covers 15 residues. The germline V gene has CDR1 MNHEY and CDR2 SMNVEV (reference sequence). V lost 6 bases to trimming and J lost 2 bases; unmatched junction nucleotides: 4. The CDR3 loop reads CASSPGTGAYNEQFF. The CDR3 DNA reads TGTGCCAGCAGCCCCGGGACAGGGGCCTACAATGAGCAGTTCTTC.

This clone was observed once. The rearrangement uses TRBV7-9 and TRBJ2-2; D remains unclear. Between the trimmed V and J ends, which lost 6 bases and 1 base, there was a span of 12 bases. The CDR3 spans 15 residues. The V gene's germline CDR1 is SEHNR and CDR2 FQNEAQ (reference sequence). This CDR3 is CASSKMGGNTGELFF. As DNA, the CDR3 is TGTGCCAGCAGTAAAATGGGCGGGAACACCGGGGAGCTGTTTTTT.

The V call is TRBV19, the J call TRBJ2-1; D ambiguous. Trimming removed 8 bases from V and 4 bases from J, with 9 bases in between. CDR3 length: 12 amino acids. In germline, CDR1 is LNHDA, CDR2 SQIVND (reference sequence). The DNA of the CDR3 is TGTGCCAGTGGCAGACCTTACAATGAGCAGTTCTTC. Translated, it gives CASGRPYNEQFF.

This clone was detected only a few times. The V and J genes are TRBV29-1 and TRBJ2-7; 9 nucleotides line up with TRBD2. This CDR3 has 14 residues. With V trimmed by 5 bases and J by 7 bases, 12 bases remained unmatched. CDR1 and CDR2 from the germline V gene are SQVTM and ANQGSEA. CDR3 in DNA: TGCAGCGTTTTAGGACTAGCGCCCCTTGGAGAGCAGTACTTC. Protein: CSVLGLAPLGEQYF.

The chain combines TRBV5-5 with TRBJ2-7; maybe TRBD1 (6 bases). Germline V gene data show CDR1 as SGHKS and CDR2 as YYEKEE (reference sequence). The V end was cut by 1 base, the J end by 5 bases, with 10 bases between. The CDR3 runs to 13 residues. CDR3 protein: CASSLRGFNEQYF. CDR3 nucleotide sequence: TGTGCCAGCAGCTTGAGGGGGTTCAACGAGCAGTACTTC.

The chain is built from TRBV6-5 and TRBJ2-7, with 9 bases fitting TRBD2. The CDR3 loop spans 14 amino acids. The ends lost 0 bases at V and 5 bases at J; junction bases unmatched: 2. Germline lookup yields CDR1 MNHEY and CDR2 SVGAGI. For the CDR3, the DNA is TGTGCCAGCAGTTACTCCCTAGCGGGAAACGAGCAGTACTTC. It codes for CASSYSLAGNEQYF.

With respect to this clone: The sample has other DNA sequences that encode this CDR3 too. The J gene is TRBJ2-2, the V gene TRBV4-1; D is tentatively TRBD1 or TRBD2 (6 bases each). CDR3 length: 15 amino acids. Germline V gene lookup returns CDR1 MGHRA and CDR2 YSYEKL. The germline V and J ends were trimmed by 4 bases and 1 base, with 10 bases remaining between them. The CDR3 reads CASSPGGLNTGELFF. In DNA form, the CDR3 reads TGCGCCAGCAGCCCCGGGGGCCTGAACACCGGGGAGCTGTTTTTT.

The CDR3 loop is CASSLALAEVSVGSYNEQFF. In nucleotides, the CDR3 is TGTGCCAGCAGCTTAGCACTAGCGGAGGTCTCGGTTGGTTCCTACAATGAGCAGTTCTTC. The rearrangement links TRBV7-6 to TRBJ2-1; 8 positions match TRBD2. J was trimmed by 1 base and V by 0 bases; bases with no gene match: 14. Germline V gives CDR1 SGHVS, CDR2 FNYEAQ. The CDR3 consists of 20 residues.

The V gene is TRBV7-5, the J gene TRBJ1-1. TRBV7-5 represents a pseudogene. The CDR3 sequence is 11 residues long. The CDR3 nucleotides are TGTGCCAGAATCCCCCCCCCTGAAGCTTTCTTT. Its translation: CARIPPPEAFF.

In the case of this clone: This likely traces to a read error, being one base from a far larger clone. The same CDR3 is also encoded by other DNA sequences in this sample. The V gene is TRBV5-4, the J gene TRBJ1-1; D is perhaps TRBD1 (6 bases). Germline loops: CDR1 SGHNT, CDR2 YYREEE (reference sequence). V lost 4 bases to trimming and J lost 5 bases, with 15 bases between them. There are 14 residues in the CDR3. The CDR3 sequence: CASSQEYRDTEAFF. The CDR3 coding sequence is TGTGCCAGCAGCCAAGAATACAGGGATACTGAAGCTTTCTTT.

The genes are TRBV9 and TRBJ2-3; 8 positions agree with TRBD1. CDR1 is SGDLS, CDR2 YYNGEE, per germline. V lost 4 bases and J lost 2; bases outside the gene matches: 6. This CDR3 has 15 residues. The DNA of the CDR3 is TGTGCCAGCAGCCCATGGACAGGGACCACAGATACGCAGTATTTT. It translates to CASSPWTGTTDTQYF.

This clone appeared once. V gene TRBV7-9 combines with J gene TRBJ2-1; D may be TRBD2 (5 bases). V lost 5 bases to trimming and J lost 5 bases, with 19 bases between them. The germline gives CDR1 SEHNR, CDR2 FQNEAQ (reference sequence). The CDR3 contains 16 residues. The CDR3 sequence is CASSLPNGVRDNEQFF. DNA of the CDR3: TGTGCCAGCAGCCTCCCCAACGGGGTGCGGGACAATGAGCAGTTCTTC.

Turning to this clone: The same CDR3 arises from other DNA sequences in this sample as well. CDR3 in DNA: TGTGCCAGCAGTCACGGACAGGAGTTTCGGGAAAAACTGTTTTTT. It translates to CASSHGQEFREKLFF. The rearrangement uses TRBV27 and TRBJ1-4, with TRBD1 matching over 7 bases. The trim removed 5 bases at V and 8 bases at J, leaving 11 bases unmatched. Germline CDR1 MNHEY, CDR2 SMNVEV (reference sequence). The CDR3 is 15 residues long. Complete variable domain (other parts from reference TRBV27 and TRBJ1-4): EAQVTQNPRYLITVTGKKLTVTCSQNMNHEYMSWYRQDPGLGLRQIYYSMNVEVTDKGDVPEGYKVSRKEKRNFPLILESPSPNQTSLYFCASSHGQEFREKLFFGSGTQLSVL.

The V and J genes are TRBV2 and TRBJ2-5; the match to TRBD1 covers 8 bases. Germline V lookup: CDR1 SNHLY, CDR2 FYNNEI. The length of the CDR3 is 14 residues. V was clipped by 1 base and J by 5 bases; unmatched bases: 3. Here the CDR3 reads CASSEGQGLETQYF. In DNA, the CDR3 is TGTGCCAGCAGTGAAGGACAGGGGTTGGAGACCCAGTACTTC.

The J gene is TRBJ2-7, the V gene TRBV29-1, with 9 nucleotides matching TRBD2. Germline trimming cut 2 bases from V and 1 base from J; bases unmatched to any gene: 18. The CDR3 totals 19 residues. Germline loops: CDR1 SQVTM, CDR2 ANQGSEA. CDR3 loop: CSVERLTGLARVESYEQYF. In DNA form, the CDR3 reads TGCAGCGTTGAAAGACTGACGGGACTAGCCCGTGTTGAGTCCTACGAGCAGTACTTC.

The rearrangement uses TRBV15 and TRBJ2-7; 9 positions match TRBD1. V dropped 5 bases and J dropped 2; count of bases not matched to a gene: 4. Germline CDR1 and CDR2: LNHNV and YYDKDF (reference sequence). The CDR3 runs to 14 residues. The CDR3 reads CATSGRDRAYEQYF. The CDR3 nucleotides are TGTGCCACCAGCGGCCGGGACAGGGCCTACGAGCAGTACTTC.

The gene calls are TRBV6-5 and TRBJ1-3, with unresolved D. V was clipped by 0 bases and J by 2 bases, with 8 bases between them. The germline V gene encodes CDR1 MNHEY and CDR2 SVGAGI. This CDR3 is built from 15 residues. CDR3 DNA: TGTGCCAGCAGTTACTCGCGGGGAACTGGAAACACCATATATTTT. This translates into CASSYSRGTGNTIYF.